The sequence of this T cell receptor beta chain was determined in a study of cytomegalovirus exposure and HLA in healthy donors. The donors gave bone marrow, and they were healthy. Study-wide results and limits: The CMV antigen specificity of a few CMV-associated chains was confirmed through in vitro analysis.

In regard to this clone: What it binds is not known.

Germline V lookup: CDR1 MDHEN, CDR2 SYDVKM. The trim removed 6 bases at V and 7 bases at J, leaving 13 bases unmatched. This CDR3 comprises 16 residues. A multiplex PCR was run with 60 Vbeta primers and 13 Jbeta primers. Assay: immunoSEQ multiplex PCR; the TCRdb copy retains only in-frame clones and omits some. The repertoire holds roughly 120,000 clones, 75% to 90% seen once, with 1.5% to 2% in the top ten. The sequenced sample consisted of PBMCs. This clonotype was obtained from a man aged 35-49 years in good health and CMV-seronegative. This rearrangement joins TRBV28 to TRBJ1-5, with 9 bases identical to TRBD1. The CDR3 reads CASRLPYRGPGQPQHF. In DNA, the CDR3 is TGTGCCAGCAGATTACCCTACAGGGGGCCGGGACAGCCCCAGCATTTT.